Sequencing of this TCR beta chain was carried out in a study of monozygotic twins with inflammatory bowel disease. CDR1 is DFQATT, CDR2 SNEGSKA, per germline (reference sequence). The CDR3 is 19 residues long. TCRdb re-called the 5' RACE reads and shows each CDR3 protein once, DNA omitted. This table holds about 210,000 distinct CDR3 sequences. The rearrangement joins TRBV20-1 to TRBJ2-3; the D gene TCRdb calls, TRBD2, cannot be checked with no DNA. The material sequenced was blood. This clonotype originated in a human donor with ulcerative colitis or Crohn's disease, or a healthy co-twin of an affected twin (not recorded which). CDR3 region: CSAGTPSGEGDRVPDTQYF.